What follows are 6 T cell receptor beta chains derived from one specimen sequenced in a study of cytomegalovirus exposure and HLA in healthy donors. The PCR had 60 Vbeta and 13 Jbeta primers. Sequencing used immunoSEQ multiplex PCR; TCRdb keeps in-frame clones, though not all of them. This table holds over 150,000 clones, around 68% found once. The material sequenced was PBMCs. Receptors were obtained from a man aged 45-65 years in good health and CMV-seronegative.

The chain recombines TRBV5-1 with TRBJ2-1; the match to TRBD1 covers 9 bases. V was pared by 4 bases and J by 4 bases, with 6 bases of the junction left unmatched. This CDR3 is built from 15 residues. Germline values: CDR1 SGHRS, CDR2 YFSETQ. The CDR3 DNA reads as TGCGCCAGCAGCGCCTTAGGGACAGGGTACAATGAGCAGTTCTTC. Amino acid sequence: CASSALGTGYNEQFF.

For the CDR3, the DNA is TGCAGTGCTAGCCCCCTAGAAGAGCAGTACTTC. Translation gives CSASPLEEQYF. This sequence joins TRBV20-1 and TRBJ2-7; D remains ambiguous. V lost 3 bases and J lost 7, with 10 bases in between. This CDR3 comprises 11 residues. Germline CDR1 and CDR2: DFQATT and SNEGSKA (reference sequence).

The chain's CDR3 is CASSHQGKDTGELFF. DNA of the CDR3: TGCGCCAGCAGCCACCAGGGGAAGGACACCGGGGAGCTGTTTTTT. The J gene is TRBJ2-2, the V gene TRBV5-1; D is possibly TRBD1 (6 bases). CDR1 and CDR2 from the germline V gene are SGHRS and YFSETQ. The V and J ends lost 4 bases and 3 bases respectively, with 13 bases between them. The CDR3 has 15 amino acids.

Here the CDR3 DNA reads TGTGCCAGTAGCGTCGGGGGGTGGACTGAAGCTTTCTTT. It specifies CASSVGGWTEAFF. This rearrangement joins TRBV19 to TRBJ1-1; D is perhaps TRBD1 (5 bases). V shed 6 bases and J shed 5 bases, with 13 bases lying between them. The CDR3 contains 13 residues. CDR1 is LNHDA, CDR2 SQIVND, per germline (reference sequence).

The J gene is TRBJ1-2, the V gene TRBV29-1, with D possibly being TRBD1 (5 bases). Germline V gene lookup returns CDR1 SQVTM and CDR2 ANQGSEA. Deletions cut 4 bases from V and 4 bases from J, with 10 bases between. This CDR3 region has 12 residues. CDR3 residues: CSVGSDSYGYTF. DNA of the CDR3: TGCAGCGTTGGTAGTGACAGCTATGGCTACACCTTC.

The chain combines TRBV7-6 with TRBJ2-7; TRBD2 aligns across 8 bases. This CDR3 has 18 residues. V shed 3 bases and J 0 bases; nucleotides not matched to a gene: 13. CDR1 is SGHVS, CDR2 FNYEAQ, per germline. The chain's CDR3 is CASSLEGGAGVISYEQYF. CDR3 nucleotides: TGTGCCAGCAGCTTGGAGGGTGGAGCGGGGGTTATCTCCTACGAGCAGTACTTC. The full variable domain, rest sourced from reference TRBV7-6 and TRBJ2-7, is GAGVSQSPRYKVTKRGQDVALRCDPISGHVSLYWYRQALGQGPEFLTYFNYEAQQDKSGLPNDRFSAERPEGSISTLTIQRTEQRDSAMYRCASSLEGGAGVISYEQYFGPGTRLTVT.